These T cell receptor beta chains were read from a single sample in a study of blood T cell repertoires in COVID-19. Clones were sequenced by immunoSEQ multiplex PCR, and TCRdb holds only the in-frame ones, with some missing. The table shows about 50,000 clones, with 91% occurring only once. Sequencing was carried out using peripheral blood. All receptors derive from a man in his fifties or sixties with active COVID-19. CDR3s include the opening cysteine and the closing phenylalanine or tryptophan. The D gene is left open where the match is weak. Where a row states a size, it is once, few, many or the class of an expanded clone; other rows omit it.

v_call	j_call	d_call	clone_size	cdr3_nt	cdr3_aa
TRBV10-1	TRBJ2-5	TRBD2	-	TGCGCCAGCAGTGAGACGGGAGGGCCGTTAGAGACCCAGTACTTC	CASSETGGPLETQYF
TRBV4-3	TRBJ1-2	TRBD1	-	TGCGCCAGCAGCCAAGATAACGGACAGGGAATCGGTGGCTACACCTTC	CASSQDNGQGIGGYTF
TRBV6-6	TRBJ1-5	-	-	TGTGCCAGCAGTCCGGGAGAGCCCCAGCATTTT	CASSPGEPQHF
TRBV27	TRBJ2-4	-	once	TGTGCCAGCAGTTCGGGCGGGTCAGTAGCCAAAAACATTCAGTACTTC	CASSSGGSVAKNIQYF
TRBV9	TRBJ2-2	-	-	TGTGCCAGCACCATTACAACCTCCGGGGAGCTGTTTTTT	CASTITTSGELFF
TRBV10-3	TRBJ1-4	-	-	TGTGCCATCAGTAACGCCGGCCGAGGAGCGGCAACTAATGAAAAACTGTTTTTT	CAISNAGRGAATNEKLFF
TRBV19	TRBJ2-2	-	-	TGTGCCAGTAGTGCGGGACAGTACACCGGGGAGCTGTTTTTT	CASSAGQYTGELFF
TRBV29-1	TRBJ2-1	TRBD2	few	TGCAGCGTTGGGACTAGCGGGAGTCTCTACAATGAGCAGTTCTTC	CSVGTSGSLYNEQFF
TRBV5-3	TRBJ1-5	TRBD1	-	TGTGCCAGAATTTCCGGACAGGCCGATAGCAATCAGCCCCAGCATTTT	CARISGQADSNQPQHF
TRBV28	TRBJ1-2	-	-	TGTGCCAGCAGTCCCACCTCTATCTATGGCTACACCTTC	CASSPTSIYGYTF
TRBV19	TRBJ2-5	TRBD2	-	TGTGCCAGTAGTACGGCGACTAGCGGCCAACGGGCCCAGTACTTC	CASSTATSGQRAQYF
TRBV7-8	TRBJ2-2	TRBD2	-	TGTGCCAGCAGGATGGGACTAGCGGTCACCGGGGAGCTGTTTTTT	CASRMGLAVTGELFF
TRBV27	TRBJ2-5	-	-	TGTGCCAGCAGGCCACTTCCAGGGACAAAGAAGGAGACCCAGTACTTC	CASRPLPGTKKETQYF
TRBV6-6	TRBJ2-3	-	-	TGTGCCAGCACCTGGGCGGGGCCCAGGGATACGCAGTATTTT	CASTWAGPRDTQYF
TRBV2	TRBJ2-1	TRBD2	once	TGTGCCAGCAAAGAGACTGGCGGGAGCTCCTACAATGAGCAGTTCTTC	CASKETGGSSYNEQFF
TRBV7-9	TRBJ2-5	-	-	TGTGCCAGCATCGGGACTGCCGCCGTCGGTGGCCAGTACTTC	CASIGTAAVGGQYF
TRBV18	TRBJ2-1	TRBD2	-	TGTGCCAGCTCACCCCCTCGGGAGGGCTCCTTCAAATCTGAGCAGTTCTTC	CASSPPREGSFKSEQFF
TRBV5-6	TRBJ2-3	TRBD2	once	TGTGCCAGCAGCTTCGGACAGACTAGCGGGTTAGCAGATACGCAGTATTTT	CASSFGQTSGLADTQYF
TRBV27	TRBJ2-1	TRBD2	-	TGTGCCAGCGCTCGCGGGGGGGGATCCTACAATGAGCAGTTCTTC	CASARGGGSYNEQFF
TRBV13	TRBJ2-7	TRBD1	-	TGTGCCAGCAGCGACCGGGACAGCACCTCCTACGAGCAGTACTTC	CASSDRDSTSYEQYF
TRBV10-1	TRBJ2-3	-	-	TGCGCCACGAACCCCGGAGGAGGGAGCTGGCCCGATACGCAGTATTTT	CATNPGGGSWPDTQYF
TRBV4-2	TRBJ2-7	TRBD2	once	TGTGCCAGCAGACCAGGACTAGCGGGAGTTCGCGACGAGCAGTACTTC	CASRPGLAGVRDEQYF
TRBV30	TRBJ2-6	-	-	TGTGCCTGGAGTTCTGGACAGCCTGGGGCCAACGTCCTGACTTTC	CAWSSGQPGANVLTF
TRBV30	TRBJ2-3	TRBD2	-	TGTGCCTGGAGTCAGCAGCGGGAGAGTCGGGGGCAGTATTTT	CAWSQQRESRGQYF
TRBV5-6	TRBJ2-3	TRBD2	-	TGTGCCAGCAGCTTGGGAGGCGGGAGGGCCTCTACGCAGTATTTT	CASSLGGGRASTQYF
TRBV4-1	TRBJ1-4	TRBD1	once	TGCGCCAGCAGCCAACTGGGACAGGGGAACGAAAAACTGTTTTTT	CASSQLGQGNEKLFF
TRBV7-8	TRBJ1-5	TRBD1	-	TGTGCCAGCAGCCTAGGGGGGACAGGGGTAGGTCTCCAGCATTTT	CASSLGGTGVGLQHF
TRBV19	TRBJ2-5	TRBD1	-	TGTGCCAGTAGTATGTTCAGGGGGCGGCAAGAGACCCAGTACTTC	CASSMFRGRQETQYF
TRBV18	TRBJ1-4	-	-	TGTGCCAGCTCACTAATGGTCTCGGATGAAAAACTGTTTTTT	CASSLMVSDEKLFF
TRBV3-1/TRBV3-2	TRBJ1-6	-	-	TGTGCCAGCAGCCCGTATACAGGTTTTACACCCCTCCACTTT	CASSPYTGFTPLHF
TRBV11-2	TRBJ2-2	TRBD1	-	TGTGCCAGCAGCTTTCTAGGGGACAGGATAAACACCGGGGAGCTGTTTTTT	CASSFLGDRINTGELFF
TRBV19	TRBJ2-4	-	-	TGTGCCAGTAGTAGACAGCTACTAGCCAAAAACATTCAGTACTTC	CASSRQLLAKNIQYF
TRBV3-1/TRBV3-2	TRBJ2-3	-	-	TGTGCCAGCAGCCCGGGGACTGCACTAGATACGCAGTATTTT	CASSPGTALDTQYF
TRBV30	TRBJ1-5	-	-	TGTGCCTGGAGTGATCAAGGGGATCAGCCCCAGCATTTT	CAWSDQGDQPQHF
TRBV7-2	TRBJ1-2	TRBD1	-	TGTGCCAGCAGCTTAGGCCGGGACAGGGGAAGTGGCTACACCTTC	CASSLGRDRGSGYTF
TRBV5-5	TRBJ1-5	-	-	TGTGCCAGCAGCCCGGAGGAGGGGCGTAATCAGCCCCAGCATTTT	CASSPEEGRNQPQHF
TRBV7-8	TRBJ2-1	TRBD2	-	TGTGCCAGCAGCTTAAATAGCGGGGGGTCTTATGAGCAGTTCTTC	CASSLNSGGSYEQFF
TRBV28	TRBJ2-4	-	-	TGTGCCAGCCTCAGGAGGGTCGGAACCAAAAACATTCAGTACTTC	CASLRRVGTKNIQYF
TRBV30	TRBJ2-7	-	-	TGTGCCTGGAGCGCCGGCGGGACCGCCCTCGAGCAGTACTTC	CAWSAGGTALEQYF
TRBV7-8	TRBJ1-3	-	-	TGTGCCAGCAGCTTTCTCCCACTTACCCAGGGTGCTGGAAACACCATATATTTT	CASSFLPLTQGAGNTIYF
TRBV19	TRBJ2-3	TRBD2	-	TGTGCCAGTAGTACCACCGGGACTAGCGGCACAGATACGCAGTATTTT	CASSTTGTSGTDTQYF
TRBV18	TRBJ2-1	-	-	TGTGCCAGCTGCCCCGAACAGGGCCTTGAGCAGTTCTTC	CASCPEQGLEQFF
TRBV5-1	TRBJ1-6	-	once	TGCGCCAGCAGCCCCAATCCCGCAGGTACGGGAAATTCACCCCTCCACTTT	CASSPNPAGTGNSPLHF
TRBV6-5	TRBJ2-7	-	-	TGTGCCAGCCAGGGGAACAAATACGAGCAGTACTTC	CASQGNKYEQYF
TRBV28	TRBJ2-5	TRBD2	-	TGTGCCAGCAGTTTTCAAGCGGGGGGTGTAGAGACCCAGTACTTC	CASSFQAGGVETQYF
TRBV5-4	TRBJ1-2	-	once	TGTGCCAGCAGCCGTGCTCTACAGGAGAACTATGGCTACACCTTC	CASSRALQENYGYTF
TRBV7-2	TRBJ1-3	-	-	TGTGCCAGCAGTCCACAGGGACCCTCGCCGGGAAACACCATATATTTT	CASSPQGPSPGNTIYF
TRBV7-2	TRBJ1-1	TRBD1	-	TGTGCCAGCAGCCGGGGGCTAGACAGGGTATATGCTGAAGCTTTCTTT	CASSRGLDRVYAEAFF
TRBV3-1/TRBV3-2	TRBJ2-1	-	-	TGTGCCAGCAGTATTACTCGGGACTACAATGAGCAGTTCTTC	CASSITRDYNEQFF
TRBV5-1	TRBJ2-1	-	-	TGCGCCAGCAGCTTGTACGGAGTGGGTGAGCAGTTCTTC	CASSLYGVGEQFF
TRBV15	TRBJ2-7	-	-	TGTGCCACCAGCAGAGGCCTAGGGGGGGGAGGTTCCTACGAGCAGTACTTC	CATSRGLGGGGSYEQYF
TRBV28	TRBJ2-6	TRBD1	-	TGTGCCAGCAGTGGCGCCGGGACAGGGGTAACCACTGGGGCCAACGTCCTGACTTTC	CASSGAGTGVTTGANVLTF
TRBV7-9	TRBJ2-7	-	-	TGTGCCAGCAGCCCGGGAAAGAGCTCCTACGAGCAGTACTTC	CASSPGKSSYEQYF